The present T cell receptor (beta chain) was sequenced within a study of blood T cell repertoires in COVID-19 (TCRdb year 2020). In terms of the full investigation: Samples covering the acute and convalescent phases of COVID-19 were provided by collaborators in the United States, Italy and Spain. A de-identified subject ID, COVID-19 status, age in years and sex were almost always included in the sample metadata. Where HLA class I and class II types were available, the types were taken from metadata supplied by the sample provider, not from assay-based typing. The dataset comprised deeply sampled blood TCRbeta repertoires from subjects exposed to, actively infected with, or recovered from COVID-19. Samples came from the ongoing ImmuneRACE study (first 160 participants) plus 1,254 subjects from 6 global collaborators. The prospective study material was composed of cDNA or gDNA derived from T cells, B-cell-depleted T cells, or PBMCs. The repertoires were released in a freely available public database intended as a resource for research on the immune response to SARS-CoV-2. Study-level results and caveats: The amount of clinical and demographic metadata varied by source and participant and was provided uncurated.

At one collaborating source in Seattle, patients were enrolled during active infection and were followed longitudinally through the course of disease. Each collaborating institution followed its own protocols to collect whole blood in K2EDTA tubes. For TCRbeta analysis, collaborators shipped samples in one of three forms: frozen whole blood, isolated PBMCs, or DNA extracted from either of those sample types. Regarding this clone: Its antigen is unknown. Base qualities were left out, and no much larger clone turns up one base away.

TCRbeta CDR3 regions were amplified from genomic DNA by means of the immunoSEQ Assay, a bias-controlled multiplex PCR. The paper's processing steps were these. The number of nucleated cells in each sample was estimated from the amplification of reference gene primers within the assay. Sequence reads were collapsed and filtered to measure the absolute abundance of every unique TCRbeta CDR3 rearrangement. For each sample, productive Simpson clonality was calculated as the square root of Simpson's diversity index over productive rearrangements. What TCRdb holds here is the immuneACCESS table cut down to in-frame rearrangements. Part of the clones is not present; checked against another copy, under half of the missing clones reflect an unresolved V gene, and the others are unexplained. From that table come the V and J calls and clone size; the DNA was used to work out D and trimming. This sample gives a few hundred thousand clones in total; nearly 90% of them show up just once. Clones ranked in the top ten supply around 2.3% of the sample.

Deletion took 1 base off V and 7 bases off J, with a span of 17 bases between the germline ends. Reading from cysteine to phenylalanine, the CDR3 counts 15 amino acids. The sequence is cut down to CDR3 DNA, 45 bases in frame from base 1. From a lookup of the germline V gene, CDR1 and CDR2 are SGHTS and YDEGEE. This receptor was obtained from a woman in her sixties or seventies with COVID-19, enrolled during active disease. The sample comprised peripheral blood. The chain couples TRBV5-8 to TRBJ1-1; the D gene remains uncertain. The CDR3 reads as follows: CASSLFAGFGIEAFF. In nucleotide form, the sequence is TGTGCCAGCAGCTTGTTCGCGGGCTTCGGGATTGAAGCTTTCTTT.